What follows are 20 T cell receptor beta chains derived from one specimen sequenced in a study of regulatory and conventional T cells in RAG deficiency. Measured with immunoSEQ multiplex PCR; TCRdb has only the in-frame clones, and not every one. The sample lists about 30,000 clones, 80% to 90% seen once, with 5.4% in the top ten. Another study also made use of these data, one on regulatory T cells. From that paper: The PCR used 52 TRBV and 13 TRBJ primers.

The source material was CD8+ T cells sorted from blood. These receptors were taken from a human donor in good health.

V is TRBV27 and J is TRBJ2-1; D gene ambiguous. This CDR3 spans 12 amino acids. Per the germline V gene, CDR1 is MNHEY and CDR2 is SMNVEV (reference sequence). The ends were cut back, 3 bases at V and 8 bases at J, with 8 bases in the middle. The CDR3 loop reads CASSFEGHEQFF. CDR3 DNA: TGTGCCAGCAGTTTTGAAGGGCATGAGCAGTTCTTC.

This chain uses TRBV9 with TRBJ2-2; possibly TRBD1 for D (6 bases). V lost 4 bases and J lost 4, with 20 bases in between. The germline V gene encodes CDR1 SGDLS and CDR2 YYNGEE. The CDR3 loop spans 17 amino acids. This CDR3 is CASSRYRDTSGTGELFF. Written as DNA, the CDR3 is TGTGCCAGCAGCCGCTACCGGGACACATCGGGCACCGGGGAGCTGTTTTTT.

The chain recombines TRBV27 with TRBJ2-7; D gene uncertain. V was clipped by 5 bases and J by 6 bases, with 17 bases between them. This CDR3 is 14 amino acids long. Germline assignment: CDR1 MNHEY and CDR2 SMNVEV (reference sequence). DNA for the CDR3: TGTGCCAGCAGTCCCGGGTCACGCGTCGGCGAGCAGTACTTC. It yields the protein CASSPGSRVGEQYF.

The chain recombines TRBV10-2 with TRBJ1-1; TRBD1 might be the D (5 bases). Germline CDR1 WSHSY, CDR2 SAAADI. This CDR3 is 15 amino acids long. V lost 2 bases, J lost 0 bases, and 10 bases lay in between. CDR3 bases: TGCGCCAGCAGTGAGACGCAGGGTCTGAACACTGAAGCTTTCTTT. This gives the protein CASSETQGLNTEAFF.

The rearrangement joins TRBV27 to TRBJ2-4; D unresolved. V lost 3 bases to trimming and J lost 0 bases, with 15 bases between them. The germline gives CDR1 MNHEY, CDR2 SMNVEV (reference sequence). This CDR3 has 17 amino acids. The CDR3 bases are TGTGCCAGCAGTTTGGTGGCCCCGTCTACAGCCAAAAACATTCAGTACTTC. It translates to CASSLVAPSTAKNIQYF.

This clone came up once. V and J are TRBV13 and TRBJ2-1; the match to TRBD2 covers 8 bases. This CDR3 spans 19 amino acids. J was trimmed by 8 bases and V by 4 bases; bases with no gene match: 22. Germline CDR1 is PRHDT and CDR2 is FYEKMQ (reference sequence). DNA of the CDR3: TGTGCCAGCAGCTCATACTTCTACCCCGGGACTAGTGGGCGCGATGAGCAGTTCTTC. This gives the protein CASSSYFYPGTSGRDEQFF.

Turning to this clone: This CDR3 is also generated by other DNA sequences in the sample. The gene calls are TRBV6-5 and TRBJ1-1, with a possible D match to TRBD1 (5 bases). Trimming shortened V by 2 bases and J by 4 bases, and 8 bases separated the two germline ends. This CDR3 has 13 amino acids. Germline lookup yields CDR1 MNHEY and CDR2 SVGAGI. In DNA form, the CDR3 reads TGTGCCAGCAGTTACCCCGGGGGCACTGAAGCTTTCTTT. Amino acids: CASSYPGGTEAFF.

The chain joins TRBV13 to TRBJ2-3, with a weak D call TRBD1 (5 bases). The ends were cut back, 6 bases at V and 8 bases at J, with 15 bases in the middle. CDR1 and CDR2 (germline): PRHDT, FYEKMQ (reference sequence). The CDR3 has 13 residues. The CDR3 DNA reads as TGTGCCAGCAGGGGGCCCGGCGGACCTACGCAGTATTTT. Its protein product is CASRGPGGPTQYF.

The genes are TRBV28 and TRBJ1-5; the D gene is possibly TRBD1 (6 bases). CDR3 length equals 14 residues. Germline CDR1 and CDR2: MDHEN and SYDVKM. Trimming took off 6 bases at V and 7 bases at J, with 16 bases between the two ends. Here the CDR3 reads CASSETGLGQPQHF. In DNA, the CDR3 is TGTGCCAGCAGCGAAACAGGGCTAGGGCAGCCCCAGCATTTT. The whole variable domain, remainder taken from reference TRBV28 and TRBJ1-5, is DVKVTQSSRYLVKRTGEKVFLECVQDMDHENMFWYRQDPGLGLRLIYFSYDVKMKEKGDIPEGYSVSREKKERFSLILESASTNQTSMYLCASSETGLGQPQHFGDGTRLSIL.

V gene TRBV19 combines with J gene TRBJ1-1; the D is unclear. The germline V gene encodes CDR1 LNHDA and CDR2 SQIVND (reference sequence). Trimming removed 7 bases from V and 1 base from J, with 16 bases in between. The CDR3 loop spans 15 amino acids. The CDR3 sequence is CASNTMIDGNTEAFF. The CDR3 DNA is TGTGCCAGTAACACGATGATAGACGGGAACACTGAAGCTTTCTTT.

This sequence joins TRBV7-3 and TRBJ2-5; TRBD1 matches at 9 bases. Unmatched junction bases numbered 6, after V lost 5 bases and J lost 5 bases. The germline gives CDR1 SGHTA, CDR2 FQGTGA. The CDR3 loop spans 14 amino acids. The CDR3 loop is CASSLTGGKETQYF. The CDR3 nucleotides are TGTGCCAGCAGCCTGACAGGGGGGAAGGAGACCCAGTACTTC.

This CDR3 is CASSLETQYF. The CDR3 DNA follows: TGTGCCAGCAGTTTAGAGACCCAGTACTTC. The genes are TRBV27 and TRBJ2-5; unclear D gene. The CDR3 length is 10 residues. Germline CDR1 MNHEY, CDR2 SMNVEV (reference sequence). V lost 2 bases and J lost 5, with 0 bases in between.

V gene TRBV19 combines with J gene TRBJ2-7; 10 bases are a match to TRBD1. Trimming took 3 bases from V and 4 from J; bases not matched to a gene: 3. This CDR3 comprises 14 residues. From germline, CDR1 is LNHDA and CDR2 SQIVND (reference sequence). CDR3 sequence: CASSIRDRGYEQYF. The CDR3 nucleotides read TGTGCCAGTAGTATCAGGGACAGGGGATACGAGCAGTACTTC.

This clone was observed a few times. The chain carries TRBV21-1 and TRBJ1-3; the table's D call TRBD1 went unverified against the DNA. TRBV21-1 is designated a pseudogene. The CDR3 is made up of 15 amino acids. CDR3 amino acids: CASTTTGAAGNTIYF. The CDR3 coding sequence is TGTGCCAGCACCACAACAGGTGCGGCTGGAAACACCATATATTTT.

The chain combines TRBV5-8 with TRBJ2-1; 12 bases fit TRBD2. CDR1 and CDR2 (germline): SGHTS, YDEGEE. The junction had 10 bases not matched to a gene; V was cut back by 4 bases and J by 8 bases. The CDR3 runs 16 residues. CDR3 amino acids: CASSQRLAGVRDEQFF. The CDR3 DNA reads TGTGCCAGCAGCCAAAGACTAGCGGGAGTTCGGGATGAGCAGTTCTTC.

V gene TRBV6-1 combines with J gene TRBJ1-1; 7 bases fit TRBD1. V trimming: 6 bases; J trimming: 1 base; junction bases outside the gene matches: 8. The germline V gene encodes CDR1 MNHNS and CDR2 SASEGT. This CDR3 region has 15 residues. The CDR3 DNA is TGTGCCAGCAGGGAAAGACAGGGAAAGAACACTGAAGCTTTCTTT. Translated, it gives CASRERQGKNTEAFF.

V and J are TRBV9 and TRBJ2-6; D unclear. This CDR3 has 16 amino acids. Germline V gives CDR1 SGDLS, CDR2 YYNGEE. The V end was cut by 0 bases, the J end by 0 bases, with 7 bases between. For the CDR3, the DNA is TGTGCCAGCAGCGTAGAGGTAGGCTCTGGGGCCAACGTCCTGACTTTC. Its translation: CASSVEVGSGANVLTF.

The V gene is TRBV5-1, the J gene TRBJ1-1; 11 nucleotides line up with TRBD1. The V segment lost 4 bases and the J segment 4 bases; nucleotides outside the gene matches: 3. Germline CDR1 is SGHRS and CDR2 is YFSETQ. CDR3 length: 14 residues. The CDR3 DNA is TGCGCCAGCAGCAAAGGACAGGGGGCCACTGAAGCTTTCTTT. It codes for CASSKGQGATEAFF.

CDR3 nucleotide sequence: TGTGCCAGCAGCCAAGGGTTAGTACCCACCGGGGAGCTGTTTTTT. This gives the protein CASSQGLVPTGELFF. The chain employs TRBV4-2 and TRBJ2-2; D is undetermined. Per germline, CDR1 LGHNA and CDR2 YNFKEQ. The CDR3 is made up of 15 amino acids. V was trimmed by 1 base and J by 4 bases, leaving 10 bases between them.

The V and J genes are TRBV6-1 and TRBJ1-3; 10 bases match TRBD1. Trimming cost V 2 bases and J 2 bases; bases outside gene matches: 15. CDR1 and CDR2 (germline): MNHNS, SASEGT. This CDR3 is 20 amino acids long. As DNA, the CDR3 is TGTGCCAGCAGTGAAAGACCCTGGACAGGGGGTCTTATAACTGGAAACACCATATATTTT. Amino acids: CASSERPWTGGLITGNTIYF.